These 16 T cell receptor beta chains were all obtained from the same sample, sequenced in a study of identical twins. From the 5' RACE reads, TCRdb called clonotypes with MiXCR, one entry per CDR3 protein. The sample records about 570,000 distinct CDR3 sequences, around a tenth being singletons. These sequences were also reported in another study, on yellow fever vaccine responses in identical twins.

What was sequenced was PBMCs. The source is a woman younger than 35 in good health.

This clonotype has ten or more counts. V gene TRBV12-3 or TRBV12-4 combines with J gene TRBJ1-2; TRBD1 is a possible D gene (6 bases). There are 14 residues in the CDR3. V lost 7 bases and J lost 0, with 12 bases in between. CDR3 DNA sequence: TGTGCCAGCATTCGGACAGCAACTAACTATGGCTACACCTTC. Translating gives CASIRTATNYGYTF.

The chain is built from TRBV6-2 or TRBV6-3 and TRBJ2-5, with 10 positions matching TRBD2. V lost 7 bases to trimming and J lost 5 bases; unmatched junction nucleotides: 7. Germline lookup yields CDR1 MNHEY and CDR2 SVGEGT. The length of the CDR3 is 14 residues. For the CDR3, the DNA is TGTGCCAGCAAACCGGGACTAGCGTTTGAGACCCAGTACTTC. Translation gives CASKPGLAFETQYF.

This chain uses TRBV20-1 with TRBJ2-7, with D unclear. The length of the CDR3 is 11 residues. The V and J ends lost 5 bases and 4 bases respectively, with 9 bases between them. Germline-derived CDR1 and CDR2 are DFQATT and SNEGSKA (reference sequence). The CDR3 region is CSAGAWYEQYF. CDR3 sequence (DNA): TGCAGTGCTGGAGCTTGGTACGAGCAGTACTTC.

This chain links TRBV25-1 with TRBJ2-2, with 7 bases that match TRBD1. CDR1 and CDR2 (germline): MGHDK, SYGVNS. Losses at the gene ends were 1 base for V and 6 bases for J; bases not matched to a gene: 5. This CDR3 region has 15 residues. The CDR3 bases are TGTGCCAGCAGTGAATTCGCAGGGGGTGCCGGGGAGCTGTTTTTT. This gives the protein CASSEFAGGAGELFF.

This chain's CDR3 is CSASPRQGPGEQYF. The CDR3 DNA sequence: TGCAGTGCTAGTCCACGACAGGGGCCGGGCGAGCAGTACTTC. The chain recombines TRBV20-1 with TRBJ2-7; 8 positions agree with TRBD1. Looked up from germline, CDR1 is DFQATT and CDR2 is SNEGSKA (reference sequence). The trim removed 3 bases at V and 6 bases at J, leaving 10 bases unmatched. The CDR3 runs 14 residues.

The chain uses TRBV4-1 and TRBJ2-7, with 10 bases matching TRBD1. The CDR3 runs to 15 residues. With V trimmed by 4 bases and J by 2 bases, 5 bases remained unmatched. CDR1 and CDR2 (germline): MGHRA, YSYEKL. This chain's CDR3 is CASSPRGTGAYEQYF. The CDR3 nucleotides are TGCGCCAGCAGCCCCCGCGGGACAGGGGCCTACGAGCAGTACTTC.

This clonotype was observed many times. This chain joins TRBV20-1 and TRBJ1-3; TRBD1 might be the D (5 bases). Germline V gene lookup returns CDR1 DFQATT and CDR2 SNEGSKA (reference sequence). The CDR3 extends over 14 amino acids. Between the trimmed V and J ends, which lost 3 bases and 3 bases, there was a span of 12 bases. In nucleotides, the CDR3 is TGCAGTGCTAGGGCAGGGTCTAGTGGAAACACCATATATTTT. Translation: CSARAGSSGNTIYF.

This clonotype appeared a few times. V and J are TRBV20-1 and TRBJ2-5; possibly TRBD2 for D (7 bases). The CDR3 has 15 residues. Per the germline V gene, CDR1 is DFQATT and CDR2 is SNEGSKA (reference sequence). V was trimmed by 3 bases and J by 0 bases, leaving 14 bases between them. CDR3 region: CSASGAGAYQETQYF. CDR3 sequence (DNA): TGCAGTGCTAGTGGGGCGGGGGCCTACCAAGAGACCCAGTACTTC.

The V gene is TRBV5-5, the J gene TRBJ2-1; 8 nucleotides line up with TRBD1. Germline V gene lookup returns CDR1 SGHKS and CDR2 YYEKEE (reference sequence). The CDR3 covers 18 residues. J was trimmed by 4 bases and V by 2 bases; bases with no gene match: 14. CDR3 residues: CASSFRGTGTGSYNEQFF. CDR3 nucleotides: TGTGCCAGCAGCTTTAGAGGTACCGGGACAGGATCTTACAATGAGCAGTTCTTC.

This clonotype was recorded a few times. This sequence joins TRBV6-5 and TRBJ1-3; 7 nucleotides line up with TRBD1. J was trimmed by 4 bases and V by 0 bases; bases with no gene match: 3. The CDR3 loop spans 15 amino acids. In germline, CDR1 is MNHEY, CDR2 SVGAGI. The CDR3 sequence: CASSYSRGRGNTIYF. CDR3 DNA sequence: TGTGCCAGCAGTTACTCTAGGGGGCGAGGAAACACCATATATTTT.

This clonotype was seen many times. V and J are TRBV5-1 and TRBJ2-3; 8 nucleotides match TRBD1. The CDR3 extends over 16 amino acids. The germline gives CDR1 SGHRS, CDR2 YFSETQ. With V trimmed by 0 bases and J by 1 base, 4 bases remained unmatched. The CDR3: CASSLGKQGGTDTQYF. The CDR3 coding sequence is TGCGCCAGCAGCTTGGGGAAACAGGGGGGCACAGATACGCAGTATTTT.

The chain joins TRBV20-1 to TRBJ2-5, with D maybe TRBD1 (6 bases). Germline lookup yields CDR1 DFQATT and CDR2 SNEGSKA (reference sequence). Deletions cut 1 base from V and 7 bases from J, with 13 bases between. The CDR3 covers 13 residues. The CDR3 region has the DNA TGCAGTGCTAGAGGGACCAAAGGGGGGACCCAGTACTTC. Amino acid sequence: CSARGTKGGTQYF.

This clonotype was found a few times. CDR3 coding DNA: TGTGCCAGCAGTTACTCCGGGGTTTTCCCCTACGAGCAGTACTTC. This sequence encodes CASSYSGVFPYEQYF. The chain is built from TRBV6-5 and TRBJ2-7, with D perhaps matching TRBD2 (5 bases). V was cut by 0 bases and J by 2 bases, with 11 bases left in between. CDR1 and CDR2 from the germline V gene are MNHEY and SVGAGI. This CDR3 region has 15 residues.

The gene calls are TRBV12-3 or TRBV12-4 and TRBJ2-7, with D possibly matching TRBD2 (6 bases). The CDR3 is 18 amino acids. Trimming left V 8 bases short and J 1 base short, with 27 bases between. The CDR3 protein is CASCNTLTSSRGSYEQYF. In DNA form, the CDR3 reads TGTGCCAGCTGTAATACCCTTACATCTAGTCGGGGGTCCTACGAGCAGTACTTC.

The rearrangement joins TRBV6-1 to TRBJ2-5; TRBD2 agrees at 11 bases. The CDR3 covers 15 residues. Germline loops: CDR1 MNHNS, CDR2 SASEGT. Trimming cost V 3 bases and J 2 bases; bases outside gene matches: 2. This CDR3 reads CASSEGLAAQETQYF. CDR3 bases: TGTGCCAGCAGTGAGGGACTAGCGGCACAAGAGACCCAGTACTTC.

This clonotype came up many times. V gene TRBV18 combines with J gene TRBJ2-3; TRBD2 is a possible D gene (7 bases). Germline lookup yields CDR1 KGHSH and CDR2 LQKENI. This CDR3 contains 14 residues. The V end lost 6 bases, the J end lost 5 bases, and 15 bases lay between the germline ends. CDR3 DNA: TGTGCCAGCTCTACCTCGGGGGGCCAAGATACGCAGTATTTT. Translated: CASSTSGGQDTQYF.